This TCR beta chain was identified during a study of cytomegalovirus exposure and HLA in healthy donors (dated 2017 in TCRdb). In terms of the full investigation: According to a later analysis, the roughly 120 validation repertoires were produced on the same platform as the 666 repertoires of the first cohort. The aim of the study was to test whether cataloging public T cell receptors could identify signatures of past pathogen exposure. In addition to the first cohort of 650 to 750 subjects, a separate validation cohort of approximately 130 different subjects was used. To predict cytomegalovirus infection status, the study brought together high-throughput TCR immunosequencing, statistical association of individual TCRs with disease status, and machine learning.

Overall study results and their limits: Most TCR sequences were observed very rarely across donors, whereas some public TCRs were present in many individuals. The classifier was reported to diagnose cytomegalovirus status with high specificity and sensitivity in both the original and validation cohorts. It was suggested by the authors that the approach could potentially be generalized to other disease states and immunological phenotypes. The validation cohort had no HLA typing available for a later analysis, so co-occurrence within that cohort was assessed over all 130 or so repertoires. The study gave a list of roughly 150 TCR beta chains associated with cytomegalovirus. Of the cluster scores, 85% to 95% were above 0 in a later analysis, which found that TCRs clustered in the first cohort also tended to co-occur in the 120 or so validation repertoires. Three of the identified cytomegalovirus-associated TCR beta chains were confirmed in vitro to be specific for cytomegalovirus antigens.

Separate from the approximately 690-subject first cohort, the validation cohort of roughly 110 subjects was the group to which the donors belonged. The method behind the library was the immunoSEQ multiplex PCR assay. The source study handled its data this way. To diagnose cytomegalovirus status from the catalog of TCR beta chain sequences, a statistical classification framework was built. TCRdb retrieved this table from immuneACCESS and kept in-frame rearrangements only. Not all clones are present; in checked studies, unresolved V genes account for under half, and no reason is known for the remainder. V and J calls and clone size are as listed in that table; D and trimming were resolved from the DNA. The table for this sample lists approximately 200,000 clones; about nine tenths of them were counted only once. The top ten hold approximately 1% of the sample. As for this clone: Its antigen has not been determined. No qualities accompany the bases; no much larger clone lies one base away.

From a lookup of the germline V gene, CDR1 and CDR2 are ENHRY and SYGVKD. Relative to germline, V is missing 10 bases and J is missing 0 bases, with 13 bases of the junction outside any gene match. The CDR3 spans 18 residues, from the cysteine through the phenylalanine. The sequence is cut down to CDR3 DNA, 54 bases in frame from base 1. Sequenced material: PBMCs. The source of this sequence is a young woman in good health and CMV-seronegative. Here the chain combines TRBV10-3 and TRBJ2-3; 13 central bases correspond to TRBD2. The CDR3 corresponds to CATLTSGRTNASTDTQYF. The sequence in DNA is TGTGCCACCCTGACTAGCGGGAGGACTAACGCTAGCACAGATACGCAGTATTTT.